These T cell receptor beta chains were read from a single sample in a study of T cell responses to AZD1222 COVID-19 vaccine. TCRdb's table, derived via immunoSEQ multiplex PCR, lists solely in-frame clones and lacks some. The repertoire holds some 170,000 clones, 80% to 90% seen once, with more than 3.5% in the top ten. Sequencing was performed on peripheral blood, taken 28 days after the second dose of the MenACWY control vaccine. These receptor sequences come from an adult who received the MenACWY meningococcal vaccine as a control. Both conserved end residues are part of each CDR3. Each record gives: CDR3 length, D gene, clone size, V gene, J gene, CDR3 DNA, CDR3 protein. The D gene is left open where the match is weak. A row's size may be missing; if present it is once, few, many or a size class.

15	-	-	TRBV28	TRBJ1-4	TGTGCCAGCAGTCCGGCCCCCTTATTTAATGAAAAACTGTTTTTT	CASSPAPLFNEKLFF
14	-	-	TRBV10-3	TRBJ2-7	TGTGCCATCACCCCCAGGACAGACACGAGCGAGCAGTACTTC	CAITPRTDTSEQYF
15	TRBD1	-	TRBV5-6	TRBJ1-5	TGTGCCAGCAGCACCCGGGACAGGGGCTTGCAGCCCCAGCATTTT	CASSTRDRGLQPQHF
15	-	-	TRBV6-2/TRBV6-3	TRBJ2-2	TGTGCCAGCAGTTACTTAACTCCCAACACCGGGGAGCTGTTTTTT	CASSYLTPNTGELFF
15	TRBD1	-	TRBV19	TRBJ1-1	TGTGCCGGCCTAATACAGGGGTCGACGAACACTGAAGCTTTCTTT	CAGLIQGSTNTEAFF
17	-	-	TRBV4-1	TRBJ2-1	TGCGCCAGCAGCCAAGTTCGTAGTGGAAGCTCCTACAATGAGCAGTTCTTC	CASSQVRSGSSYNEQFF
15	-	-	TRBV7-2	TRBJ1-1	TGTGCCAGCAGCTTAAATAGCGGGTGGAACACTGAAGCTTTCTTT	CASSLNSGWNTEAFF
14	-	-	TRBV24-1	TRBJ2-5	TGTGCCACCAGTGATGGGACGGTCCAAGAGACCCAGTACTTC	CATSDGTVQETQYF
13	-	-	TRBV12-3/TRBV12-4	TRBJ1-1	TGTGCCAGCAGTTTAGGGCAGAACACTGAAGCTTTCTTT	CASSLGQNTEAFF
13	-	-	TRBV28	TRBJ1-1	TGTGCCAGCAGTCCCGGACAGAACACTGAAGCTTTCTTT	CASSPGQNTEAFF
12	-	-	TRBV4-2	TRBJ2-3	TGTGCCAGCAGCCAAGAGTCCGATACGCAGTATTTT	CASSQESDTQYF
14	TRBD1	-	TRBV7-2	TRBJ1-4	TGTGCCAGCAGCGTGGACAGGGGAAATGAAAAACTGTTTTTT	CASSVDRGNEKLFF
13	-	few	TRBV18	TRBJ2-2	TGTGCCAGCTCACCTACAGCGCCCGGGGAGCTGTTTTTT	CASSPTAPGELFF
15	-	medium-sized	TRBV11-2	TRBJ2-7	TGTGCCAGCAGCTTAGATGAATTGGTCGGGACGGAGCAGTACTTC	CASSLDELVGTEQYF
15	TRBD2	-	TRBV28	TRBJ2-1	TGTGCCAGCAGCGTCATAGCGGGATCTGTCGATGAGCAGTTCTTC	CASSVIAGSVDEQFF
16	-	-	TRBV10-3	TRBJ1-1	TGTGCCATCAGTGAGTCCCAGGGGAAAGGGAACACTGAAGCTTTCTTT	CAISESQGKGNTEAFF
14	-	once	TRBV28	TRBJ2-7	TGTGCCAGCAGTCGACGGGACGGAAAGTACGAGCAGTACTTC	CASSRRDGKYEQYF
15	TRBD2	-	TRBV19	TRBJ2-1	TGTGCCAGTAGTCTTGGTCTAGCGGGCTACAATGAGCAGTTCTTC	CASSLGLAGYNEQFF
13	-	-	TRBV7-9	TRBJ2-1	TGTGCCAGCACCTTCAGACAACCCAATGAGCAGTTCTTC	CASTFRQPNEQFF
18	-	-	TRBV15	TRBJ2-7	TGTGCCACCAGCAGAGCACGACAGAGCCTCGTAAGGTCCTACGAGCAGTACTTC	CATSRARQSLVRSYEQYF
16	TRBD1	-	TRBV7-8	TRBJ1-2	TGTGCCAGCAGCCTCCTTGAGGGGGCAGGGGGCTATGGCTACACCTTC	CASSLLEGAGGYGYTF
16	-	-	TRBV10-1	TRBJ2-3	TGCGCCAGCAGTGAGCAAGACAGCGTATTTAGGGATACGCAGTATTTT	CASSEQDSVFRDTQYF
15	TRBD1	-	TRBV7-2	TRBJ2-1	TGTGCCAGCAGCTGGACAGGGAACGGGTACAATGAGCAGTTCTTC	CASSWTGNGYNEQFF
15	-	-	TRBV7-9	TRBJ2-1	TGTGCCAGCAGCCGAAAGGGGTGGGGTTCCCATGAGCAGTTCTTC	CASSRKGWGSHEQFF
13	-	-	TRBV6-5	TRBJ2-7	TGTGCCAGCAGTTACGAAAGGTTTCGCGAGCAGTACTTC	CASSYERFREQYF
15	-	-	TRBV19	TRBJ2-4	TGTGCCAGTAGTATCATGTTCGGTAGTGAGCACATTCAGTACTTC	CASSIMFGSEHIQYF
15	TRBD2	-	TRBV19	TRBJ2-7	TGTGCCAGTAGTAGCGGGGCTAGCGGGACCTACGAGCAGTACTTC	CASSSGASGTYEQYF
13	TRBD1	-	TRBV24-1	TRBJ1-4	TGTGCCACCAGTGACTACAGGGGCCCGGAACTGTTTTTT	CATSDYRGPELFF
16	TRBD2	once	TRBV5-1	TRBJ2-1	TGCGCCAGCAGCCTTGGTCCTAGCGGGAGTCTCAATGAGCAGTTCTTC	CASSLGPSGSLNEQFF
15	-	-	TRBV18	TRBJ2-7	TGTGCCAGCTCCCCCGGGAGACAGGGATTATACGAGCAGTACTTC	CASSPGRQGLYEQYF
13	-	-	TRBV28	TRBJ1-5	TGTGCCAGCAGAGGGGTTTGGGTCATCACCCAGCATTTT	CASRGVWVITQHF
16	TRBD1	-	TRBV4-3	TRBJ1-6	TGCGCCAGCAGTTGGACCGCCGGGACAGGGGTTTCACCCCTCCACTTT	CASSWTAGTGVSPLHF
15	TRBD1	-	TRBV7-2	TRBJ2-7	TGTGCCAGCAGCATACAGGGGGCCGGGTCTAACGAGCAGTACTTC	CASSIQGAGSNEQYF
13	-	few	TRBV30	TRBJ2-7	TGTGCCTGGGGGAAGGGCAGGTCCTACGAGCAGTACTTC	CAWGKGRSYEQYF
15	TRBD1	-	TRBV5-1	TRBJ1-3	TGCGCCAGCAGCGTACAGGGGTCGGAGGGAAACACCATATATTTT	CASSVQGSEGNTIYF
13	TRBD1	-	TRBV6-5	TRBJ2-7	TGTGCCTGCAACAGGGGCCAGCCGGGCGAGCAGTACTTC	CACNRGQPGEQYF
14	-	-	TRBV6-5	TRBJ1-5	TGTGCCAGCAGTCCTACTCCGGGGAATCAGCCCCAGCATTTT	CASSPTPGNQPQHF
18	TRBD2	-	TRBV5-1	TRBJ2-3	TGCGCCAGCAGCTTGGCCCCGGGACTAACAACTAGCACAGATACGCAGTATTTT	CASSLAPGLTTSTDTQYF
16	-	-	TRBV4-3	TRBJ2-5	TGCGCCAGCAGCCAAGATGCACAGATTACGGGAGAGACCCAGTACTTC	CASSQDAQITGETQYF